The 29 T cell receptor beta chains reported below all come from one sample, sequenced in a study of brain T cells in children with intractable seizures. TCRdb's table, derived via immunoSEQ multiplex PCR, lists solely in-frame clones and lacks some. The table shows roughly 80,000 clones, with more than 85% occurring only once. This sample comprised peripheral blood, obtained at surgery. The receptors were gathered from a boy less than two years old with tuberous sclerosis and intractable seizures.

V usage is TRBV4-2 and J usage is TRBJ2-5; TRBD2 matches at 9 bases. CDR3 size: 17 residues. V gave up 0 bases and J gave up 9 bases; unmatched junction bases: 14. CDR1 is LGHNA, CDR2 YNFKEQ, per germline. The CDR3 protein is CASSQDRLAGKGAAQYF. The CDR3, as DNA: TGTGCCAGCAGCCAAGATCGCCTAGCGGGAAAGGGGGCGGCCCAGTACTTC.

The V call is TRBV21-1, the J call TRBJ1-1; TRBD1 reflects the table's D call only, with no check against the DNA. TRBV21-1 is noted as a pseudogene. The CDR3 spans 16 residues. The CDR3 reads CASSTPRDSLNTEAFF. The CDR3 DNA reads TGTGCCAGCAGCACCCCACGGGACAGCTTGAACACTGAAGCTTTCTTT.

The CDR3 sequence is CATGPGLAGRNEQFF. CDR3 nucleotide sequence: TGTGCCACCGGGCCGGGACTAGCGGGGAGAAATGAGCAGTTCTTC. This chain joins TRBV21-1 and TRBJ2-1; the table assigns TRBD2, which was not confirmed against the DNA. TRBV21-1 is recorded as a pseudogene. The CDR3 sequence is 15 residues long.

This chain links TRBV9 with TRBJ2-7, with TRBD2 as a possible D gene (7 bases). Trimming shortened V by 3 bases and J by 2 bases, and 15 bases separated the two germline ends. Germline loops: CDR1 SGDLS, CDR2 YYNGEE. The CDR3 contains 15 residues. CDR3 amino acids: CASSGGQGRAYEQYF. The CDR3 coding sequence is TGTGCCAGCAGCGGAGGTCAGGGGAGGGCCTACGAGCAGTACTTC.

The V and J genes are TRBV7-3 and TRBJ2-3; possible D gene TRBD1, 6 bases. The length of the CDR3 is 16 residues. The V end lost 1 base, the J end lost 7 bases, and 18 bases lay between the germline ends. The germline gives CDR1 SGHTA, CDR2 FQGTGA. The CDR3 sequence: CASSLRGRGSSNTQYF. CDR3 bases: TGTGCCAGCAGCTTAAGAGGCAGGGGCTCCTCAAATACGCAGTATTTT.

CDR3 in amino acids: CASSIYTDSNQPQHF. The CDR3, as DNA: TGTGCCAGTAGTATATATACAGATAGCAATCAGCCCCAGCATTTT. The chain joins TRBV19 to TRBJ1-5; D remains unclear. Germline lookup yields CDR1 LNHDA and CDR2 SQIVND (reference sequence). CDR3 size: 15 residues. Trimming removed 2 bases at V and 0 bases at J, with 8 bases between.

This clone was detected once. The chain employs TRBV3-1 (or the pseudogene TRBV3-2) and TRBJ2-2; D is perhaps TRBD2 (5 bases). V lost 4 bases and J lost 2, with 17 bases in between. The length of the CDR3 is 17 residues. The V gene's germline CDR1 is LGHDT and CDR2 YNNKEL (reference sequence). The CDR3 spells CASSLSSRTPNTGELFF. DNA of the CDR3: TGTGCCAGCAGCCTTTCCTCTAGGACTCCTAACACCGGGGAGCTGTTTTTT.

The CDR3 DNA sequence: TGTGCCAGCAGCTTACTAGGACTCCAAGACAATGAGCAGTTCTTC. As protein: CASSLLGLQDNEQFF. This sequence joins TRBV7-3 and TRBJ2-1; possible D gene TRBD2, 5 bases. The CDR3 runs to 15 residues. V lost 2 bases and J lost 5, with 13 bases in between. CDR1 SGHTA and CDR2 FQGTGA come from the germline V gene.

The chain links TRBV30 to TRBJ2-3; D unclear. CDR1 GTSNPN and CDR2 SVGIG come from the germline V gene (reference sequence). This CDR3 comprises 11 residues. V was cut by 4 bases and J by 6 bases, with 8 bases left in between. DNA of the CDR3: TGTGCCTGGACGGAAGGGGATACGCAGTATTTT. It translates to CAWTEGDTQYF.

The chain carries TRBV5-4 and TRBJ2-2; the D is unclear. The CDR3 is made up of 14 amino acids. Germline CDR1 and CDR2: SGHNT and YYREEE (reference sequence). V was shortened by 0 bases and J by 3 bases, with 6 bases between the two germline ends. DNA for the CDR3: TGTGCCAGCAGCTTGGAGTCTTACACCGGGGAGCTGTTTTTT. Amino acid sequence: CASSLESYTGELFF.

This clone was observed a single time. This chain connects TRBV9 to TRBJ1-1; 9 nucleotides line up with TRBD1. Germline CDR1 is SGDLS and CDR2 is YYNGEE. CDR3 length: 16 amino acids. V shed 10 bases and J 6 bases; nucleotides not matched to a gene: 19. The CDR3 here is CAPWVRDRVKGAEAFF. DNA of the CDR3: TGTGCCCCTTGGGTCCGGGACAGGGTAAAGGGGGCTGAAGCTTTCTTT.

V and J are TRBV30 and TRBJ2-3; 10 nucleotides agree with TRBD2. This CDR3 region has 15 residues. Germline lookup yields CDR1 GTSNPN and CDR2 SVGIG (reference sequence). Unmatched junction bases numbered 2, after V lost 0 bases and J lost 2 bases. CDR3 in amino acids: CAWSVAGGTTDTQYF. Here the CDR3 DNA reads TGTGCCTGGAGTGTAGCGGGGGGGACCACAGATACGCAGTATTTT.

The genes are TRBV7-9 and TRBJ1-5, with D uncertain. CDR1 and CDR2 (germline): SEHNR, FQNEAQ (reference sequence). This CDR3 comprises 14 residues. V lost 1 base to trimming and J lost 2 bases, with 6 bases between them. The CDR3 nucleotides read TGTGCCAGCAGCTTAGGTAGCGGCAATCAGCCCCAGCATTTT. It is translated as CASSLGSGNQPQHF.

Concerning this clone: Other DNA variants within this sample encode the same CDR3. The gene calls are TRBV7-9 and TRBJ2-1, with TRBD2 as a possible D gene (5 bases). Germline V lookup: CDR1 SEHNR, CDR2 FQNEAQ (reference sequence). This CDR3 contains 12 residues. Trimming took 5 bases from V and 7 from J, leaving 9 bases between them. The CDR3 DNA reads TGTGCCAGCAGCCCCTCGGGGAATGAGCAGTTCTTC. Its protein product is CASSPSGNEQFF.

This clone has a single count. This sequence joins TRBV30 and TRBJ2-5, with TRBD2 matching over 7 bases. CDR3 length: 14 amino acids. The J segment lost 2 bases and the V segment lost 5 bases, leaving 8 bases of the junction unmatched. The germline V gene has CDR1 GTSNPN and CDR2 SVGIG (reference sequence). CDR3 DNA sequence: TGTGCCTGGGAAGGACTAGGCCCTCAAGAGACCCAGTACTTC. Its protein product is CAWEGLGPQETQYF.

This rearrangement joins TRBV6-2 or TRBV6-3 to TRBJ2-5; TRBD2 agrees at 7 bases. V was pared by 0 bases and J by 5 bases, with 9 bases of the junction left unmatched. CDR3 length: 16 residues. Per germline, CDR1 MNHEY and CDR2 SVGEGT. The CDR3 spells CASSYSILGGSETQYF. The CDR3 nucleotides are TGTGCCAGCAGTTACTCGATCCTTGGCGGGAGTGAGACCCAGTACTTC.

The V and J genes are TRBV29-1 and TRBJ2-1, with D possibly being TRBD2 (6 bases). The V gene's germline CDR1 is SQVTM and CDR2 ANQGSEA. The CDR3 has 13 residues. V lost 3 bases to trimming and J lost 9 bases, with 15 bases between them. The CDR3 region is CSVDSTEGREQFF. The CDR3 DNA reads TGCAGCGTTGACTCCACGGAGGGACGTGAGCAGTTCTTC.

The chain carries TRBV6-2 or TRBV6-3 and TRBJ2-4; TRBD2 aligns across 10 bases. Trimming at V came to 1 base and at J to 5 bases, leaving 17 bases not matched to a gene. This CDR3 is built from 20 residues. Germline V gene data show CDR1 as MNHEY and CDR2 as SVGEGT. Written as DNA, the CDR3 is TGTGCCAGCAGTTACTTGTGGTGGGGACTAGCGCACGACTGGGAAAACATTCAGTACTTC. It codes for CASSYLWWGLAHDWENIQYF.

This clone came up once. CDR3 nucleotide sequence: TGTGCCAGCAGCGAGGGGGCAACCTACAATGAGCAGTTCTTC. Protein: CASSEGATYNEQFF. The rearrangement joins TRBV5-6 to TRBJ2-1, with TRBD1 matching over 7 bases. Looked up from germline, CDR1 is SGHDT and CDR2 is YYEEEE. Unmatched junction bases numbered 3, after V lost 4 bases and J lost 2 bases. CDR3 length equals 14 residues.

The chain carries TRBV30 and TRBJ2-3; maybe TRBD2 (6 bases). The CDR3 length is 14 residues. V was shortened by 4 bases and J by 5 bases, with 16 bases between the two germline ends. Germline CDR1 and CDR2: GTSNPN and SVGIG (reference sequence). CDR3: CAWTSGRGLDTQYF. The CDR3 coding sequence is TGTGCCTGGACCTCCGGGAGAGGGCTAGATACGCAGTATTTT.

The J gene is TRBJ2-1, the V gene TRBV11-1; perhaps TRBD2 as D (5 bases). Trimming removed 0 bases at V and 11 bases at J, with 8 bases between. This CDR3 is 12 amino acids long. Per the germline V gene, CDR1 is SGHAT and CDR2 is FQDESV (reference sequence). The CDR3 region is CASSLARVKQFF. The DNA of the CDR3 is TGTGCCAGCAGCTTAGCGCGGGTCAAGCAGTTCTTC.

CDR3 sequence (DNA): TGTGCCAGCAGCTCGGACAGGGGCTCCTACAATGAGCAGTTCTTC. Amino acids: CASSSDRGSYNEQFF. This chain connects TRBV6-5 to TRBJ2-1; 9 bases fit TRBD1. The CDR3 has 15 amino acids. Germline V gives CDR1 MNHEY, CDR2 SVGAGI. V dropped 6 bases and J dropped 0; count of bases not matched to a gene: 3.

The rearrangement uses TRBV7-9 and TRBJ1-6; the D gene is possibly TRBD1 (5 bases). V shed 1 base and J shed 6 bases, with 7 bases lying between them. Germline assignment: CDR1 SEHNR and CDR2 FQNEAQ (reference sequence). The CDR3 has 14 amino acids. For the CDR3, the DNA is TGTGCCAGCAGCTTAGGGGGCAGTAATTCACCCCTCCACTTT. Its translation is CASSLGGSNSPLHF.

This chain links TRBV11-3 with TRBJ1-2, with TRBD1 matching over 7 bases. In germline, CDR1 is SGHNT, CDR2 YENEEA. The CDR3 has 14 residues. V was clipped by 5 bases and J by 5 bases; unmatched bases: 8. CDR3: CASSTEGAGYGYTF. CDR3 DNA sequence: TGTGCCAGCAGCACCGAGGGGGCAGGGTATGGCTACACCTTC.

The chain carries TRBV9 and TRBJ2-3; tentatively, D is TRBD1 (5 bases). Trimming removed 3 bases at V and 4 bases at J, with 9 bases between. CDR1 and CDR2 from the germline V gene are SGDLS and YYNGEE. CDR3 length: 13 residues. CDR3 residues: CASSARRADTQYF. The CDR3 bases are TGTGCCAGCAGCGCCCGCAGGGCAGATACGCAGTATTTT.

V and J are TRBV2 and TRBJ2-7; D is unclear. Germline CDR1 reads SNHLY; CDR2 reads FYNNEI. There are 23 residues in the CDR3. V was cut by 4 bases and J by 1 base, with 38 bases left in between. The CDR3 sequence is CASSVERTFPFGALGSDSYEQYF. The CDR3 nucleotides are TGTGCCAGCAGTGTTGAACGGACCTTCCCTTTTGGAGCACTTGGTTCCGATTCCTACGAGCAGTACTTC.

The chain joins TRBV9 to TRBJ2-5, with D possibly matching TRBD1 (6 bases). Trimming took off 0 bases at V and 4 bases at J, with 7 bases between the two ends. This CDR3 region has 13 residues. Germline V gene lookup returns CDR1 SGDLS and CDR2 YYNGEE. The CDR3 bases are TGTGCCAGCAGCGTAGGGGGGCGAGAGACCCAGTACTTC. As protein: CASSVGGRETQYF.

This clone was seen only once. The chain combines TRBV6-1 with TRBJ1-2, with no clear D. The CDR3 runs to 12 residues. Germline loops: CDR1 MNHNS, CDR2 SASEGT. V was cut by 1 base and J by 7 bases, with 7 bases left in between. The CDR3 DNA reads TGTGCCAGCAGTGAAGAGAGACGTGGCTACACCTTC. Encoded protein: CASSEERRGYTF.

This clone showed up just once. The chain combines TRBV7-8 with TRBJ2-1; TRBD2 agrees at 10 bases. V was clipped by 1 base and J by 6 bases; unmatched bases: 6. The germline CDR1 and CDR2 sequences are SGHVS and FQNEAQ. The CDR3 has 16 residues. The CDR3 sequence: CASSLEASGGGNEQFF. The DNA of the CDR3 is TGTGCCAGCAGCTTAGAGGCTAGCGGGGGCGGCAATGAGCAGTTCTTC.